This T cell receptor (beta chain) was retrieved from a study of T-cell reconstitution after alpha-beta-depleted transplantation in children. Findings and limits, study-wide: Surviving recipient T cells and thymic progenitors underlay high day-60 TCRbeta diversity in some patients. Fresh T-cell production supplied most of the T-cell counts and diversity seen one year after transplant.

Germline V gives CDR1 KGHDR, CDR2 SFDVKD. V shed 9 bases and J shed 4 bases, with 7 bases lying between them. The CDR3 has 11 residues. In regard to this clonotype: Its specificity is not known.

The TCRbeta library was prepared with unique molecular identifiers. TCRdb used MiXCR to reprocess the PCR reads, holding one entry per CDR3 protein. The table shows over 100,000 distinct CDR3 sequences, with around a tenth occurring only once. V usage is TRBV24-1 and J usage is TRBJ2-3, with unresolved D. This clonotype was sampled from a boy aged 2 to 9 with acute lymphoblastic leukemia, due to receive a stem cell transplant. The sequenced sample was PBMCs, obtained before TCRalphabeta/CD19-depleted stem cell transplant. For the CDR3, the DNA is TGTGCCACCCAGTTTGCAGATACGCAGTATTTT. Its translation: CATQFADTQYF.